A single sample is the source of the 6 T cell receptor beta chains below, sequenced in a study of post-analysis software for immune sequencing data (dated by TCRdb to about 2015). What the research found in general, with its limitations: Significantly higher frequencies in patients than in controls were found for about 5 TRBV segments, including TRBV5-6, TRBV5-1 and TRBV20-1.

The antigens these receptors bind are not known. Library generation was performed with PCR. Instrument on record: Illumina HiSeq 2500. To reduce PCR and sequencing biases, unique molecular identifiers were built into the TCR beta cDNA libraries. TCRdb handled the public reads itself, with Q25 trimming in fastp and clone calling in MiXCR, and kept productive beta chains. Entries that share a CDR3 protein sequence are merged under the most common genes and DNA. This sample lists approximately 660,000 distinct CDR3 sequences; around 60% were detected once. The top ten constitute about 11% of the sample. Source material: blood. Receptors were obtained from a girl aged 2 to 9 with multiple sclerosis.

The CDR3 region is CSVEETGREQYF. CDR3 in DNA: TGCAGCGTTGAAGAGACAGGGCGGGAGCAGTACTTC. This chain uses TRBV29-1 with TRBJ2-7, with 7 positions matching TRBD1. From germline, CDR1 is SQVTM and CDR2 ANQGSEA. V lost 0 bases and J lost 7; bases outside the gene matches: 3. The CDR3 spans 12 residues.

This sequence joins TRBV19 and TRBJ2-1; a possible D gene is TRBD2 (5 bases). Looked up from germline, CDR1 is LNHDA and CDR2 is SQIVND (reference sequence). With 6 bases removed from V and 0 bases from J, the gap between germline ends came to 12 bases. The CDR3 runs 15 residues. The CDR3 bases are TGTGCCAGTAGCGACTACCTTAGCTCCTACAATGAGCAGTTCTTC. Its translation: CASSDYLSSYNEQFF.

The chain carries TRBV29-1 and TRBJ1-2, with D hard to call. V lost 5 bases to trimming and J lost 4 bases, with 14 bases between them. CDR1 and CDR2 (germline): SQVTM, ANQGSEA. This CDR3 is 13 amino acids long. The CDR3 loop reads CSVISATSYGYTF. In DNA, the CDR3 is TGCAGCGTTATCTCAGCCACTTCCTATGGCTACACCTTC.

The chain recombines TRBV6-4 with TRBJ1-1; 10 positions agree with TRBD1. Trimming removed 7 bases from V and 0 bases from J; junction bases left unmatched: 5. Germline lookup yields CDR1 MRHNA and CDR2 SNTAGT. This CDR3 is 15 amino acids long. The CDR3 DNA reads TGTGCCAGCAACGGGACAGGGGATATGAACACTGAAGCTTTCTTT. Translating gives CASNGTGDMNTEAFF.

The chain joins TRBV19 to TRBJ2-7; D perhaps matches TRBD1 (6 bases). The CDR3 is 15 residues long. Trimming removed 1 base at V and 3 bases at J, with 13 bases between. Germline assignment: CDR1 LNHDA and CDR2 SQIVND (reference sequence). The CDR3 DNA reads as TGTGCCAGTAGTATAGGGGTGGGGGCAATCTACGAGCAGTACTTC. Its protein product is CASSIGVGAIYEQYF.

This clonotype was recorded a few times. This sequence joins TRBV20-1 and TRBJ2-2; 9 bases fit TRBD2. CDR1 is DFQATT, CDR2 SNEGSKA, per germline (reference sequence). Trimming took 5 bases from V and 7 from J; bases not matched to a gene: 14. The CDR3 has 16 amino acids. The CDR3 DNA sequence: TGCAGTGCTGAGGGGGTTAGCGGGAGATCATTCGGGGAGCTGTTTTTT. Protein sequence: CSAEGVSGRSFGELFF.